This T cell receptor (beta chain) was identified in a study of CD8 T cells in Susac syndrome. Whole-study results and caveats: In TEMRA cells and active patients, CD8+ clonal expansion in Susac reached its peak.

This CDR3 region has 18 residues. The ends lost 3 bases at V and 4 bases at J; junction bases unmatched: 14. Germline values: CDR1 LNHDA, CDR2 SQIVND (reference sequence). TCR beta sequencing was performed on blood CD8+ and CD4+ T cells. Concerning this clonotype itself: Its antigen remains unknown.

Reverse transcription used about 0.45 to 1 ug RNA and random hexamers. Via MiXCR, TCRdb re-called the immunoSEQ multiplex PCR reads, giving one row per CDR3 protein. The table records 100,000 to 150,000 distinct CDR3 sequences, around 96% of them present only once. Sequences were obtained from CD8+ T cells from PBMCs. The genes are TRBV19 and TRBJ1-5; TRBD1 agrees at 8 bases. This clonotype was sampled from a human donor with Susac syndrome. The CDR3 sequence is CASSMGIPGGEWNQPQHF. DNA for the CDR3: TGTGCCAGTAGTATGGGGATCCCAGGGGGCGAGTGGAATCAGCCCCAGCATTTT.